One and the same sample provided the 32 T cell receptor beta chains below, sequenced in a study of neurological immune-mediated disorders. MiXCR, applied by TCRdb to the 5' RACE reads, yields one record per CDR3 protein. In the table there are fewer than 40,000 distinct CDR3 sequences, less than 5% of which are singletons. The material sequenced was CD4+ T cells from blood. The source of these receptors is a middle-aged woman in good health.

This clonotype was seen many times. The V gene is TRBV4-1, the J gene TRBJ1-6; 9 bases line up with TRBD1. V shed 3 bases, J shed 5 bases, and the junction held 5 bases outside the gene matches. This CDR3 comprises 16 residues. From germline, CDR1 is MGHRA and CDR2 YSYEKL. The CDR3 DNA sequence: TGCGCCAGCAGCCACGACAGGGGGTCCGATAATTCACCCCTCCACTTT. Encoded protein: CASSHDRGSDNSPLHF.

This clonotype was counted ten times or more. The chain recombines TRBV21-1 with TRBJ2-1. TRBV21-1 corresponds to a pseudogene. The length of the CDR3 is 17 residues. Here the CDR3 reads CASSKALEAATHNEQFF. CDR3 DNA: TGTGCCAGCAGCAAAGCCTTAGAAGCCGCCACACACAATGAGCAGTTCTTC.

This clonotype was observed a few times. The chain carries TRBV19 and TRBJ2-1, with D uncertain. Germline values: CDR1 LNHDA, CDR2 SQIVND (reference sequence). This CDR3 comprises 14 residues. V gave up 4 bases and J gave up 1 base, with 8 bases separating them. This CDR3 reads CASSTPDSYNEQFF. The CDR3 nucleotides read TGTGCCAGTAGTACGCCCGATTCCTACAATGAGCAGTTCTTC.

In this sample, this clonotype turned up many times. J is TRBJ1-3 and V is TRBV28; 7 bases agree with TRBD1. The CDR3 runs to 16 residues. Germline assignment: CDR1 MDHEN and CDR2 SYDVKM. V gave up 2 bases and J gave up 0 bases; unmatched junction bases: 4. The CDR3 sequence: CASSLKGQTSGNTIYF. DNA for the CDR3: TGTGCCAGCAGTTTAAAGGGACAGACCTCTGGAAACACCATATATTTT.

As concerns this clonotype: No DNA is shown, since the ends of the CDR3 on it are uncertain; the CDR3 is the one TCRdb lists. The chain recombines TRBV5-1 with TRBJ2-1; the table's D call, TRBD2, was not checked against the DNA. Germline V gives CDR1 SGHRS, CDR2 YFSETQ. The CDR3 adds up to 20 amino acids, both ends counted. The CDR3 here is CASSFYICSGPRTPQDEQFF.

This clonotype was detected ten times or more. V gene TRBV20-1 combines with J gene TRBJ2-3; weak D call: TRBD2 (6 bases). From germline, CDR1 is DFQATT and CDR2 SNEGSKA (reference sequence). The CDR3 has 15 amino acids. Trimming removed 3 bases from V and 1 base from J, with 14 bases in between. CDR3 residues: CSASMGGTGTDTQYF. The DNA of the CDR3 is TGCAGTGCTAGTATGGGCGGGACCGGCACAGATACGCAGTATTTT.

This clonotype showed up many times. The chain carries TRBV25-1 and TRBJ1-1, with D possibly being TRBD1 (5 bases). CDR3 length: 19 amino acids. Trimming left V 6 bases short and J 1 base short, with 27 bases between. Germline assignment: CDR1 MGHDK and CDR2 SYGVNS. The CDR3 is CASRHGRTMFGGGNTEAFF. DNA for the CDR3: TGTGCCAGCAGACACGGACGGACCATGTTTGGGGGAGGGAACACTGAAGCTTTCTTT.

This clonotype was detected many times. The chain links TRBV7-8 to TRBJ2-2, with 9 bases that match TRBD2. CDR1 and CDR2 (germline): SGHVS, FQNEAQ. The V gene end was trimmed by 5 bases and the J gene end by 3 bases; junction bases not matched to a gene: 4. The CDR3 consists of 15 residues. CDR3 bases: TGTGCCAGCAGCCGAGCGGGAGGATACACCGGGGAGCTGTTTTTT. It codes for CASSRAGGYTGELFF. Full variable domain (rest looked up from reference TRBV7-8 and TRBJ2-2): GAGVSQSPRYKVAKRGQDVALRCDPISGHVSLFWYQQALGQGPEFLTYFQNEAQLDKSGLPSDRFFAERPEGSVSTLKIQRTQQEDSAVYLCASSRAGGYTGELFFGEGSRLTVL.

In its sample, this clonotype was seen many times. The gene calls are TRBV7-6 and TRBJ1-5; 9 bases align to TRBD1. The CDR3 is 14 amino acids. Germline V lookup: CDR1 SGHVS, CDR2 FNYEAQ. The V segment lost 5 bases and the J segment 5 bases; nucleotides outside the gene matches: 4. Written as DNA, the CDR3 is TGTGCCAGCAGCCCCGACAGGGGGTATCAGCCCCAGCATTTT. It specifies CASSPDRGYQPQHF.

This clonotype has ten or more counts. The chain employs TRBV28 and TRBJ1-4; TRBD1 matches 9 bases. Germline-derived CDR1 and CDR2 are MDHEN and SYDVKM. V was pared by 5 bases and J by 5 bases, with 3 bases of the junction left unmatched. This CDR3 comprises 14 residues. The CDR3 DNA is TGTGCCAGCAGTCCCGGGACAGGGAATGAAAAACTGTTTTTT. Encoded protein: CASSPGTGNEKLFF.

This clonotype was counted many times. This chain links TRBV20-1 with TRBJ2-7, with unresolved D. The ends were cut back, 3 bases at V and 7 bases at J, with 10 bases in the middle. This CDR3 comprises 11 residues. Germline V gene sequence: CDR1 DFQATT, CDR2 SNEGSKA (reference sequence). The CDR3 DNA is TGCAGTGCTAGGTCCCGGCGGGAGCAGTACTTC. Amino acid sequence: CSARSRREQYF.

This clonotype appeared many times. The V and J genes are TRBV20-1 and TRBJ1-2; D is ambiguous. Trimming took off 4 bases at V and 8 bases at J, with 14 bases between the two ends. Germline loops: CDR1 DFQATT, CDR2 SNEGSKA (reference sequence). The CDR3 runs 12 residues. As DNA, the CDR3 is TGCAGTGCTACTGGAGCCCCGGGGGGCTACACCTTC. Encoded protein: CSATGAPGGYTF.

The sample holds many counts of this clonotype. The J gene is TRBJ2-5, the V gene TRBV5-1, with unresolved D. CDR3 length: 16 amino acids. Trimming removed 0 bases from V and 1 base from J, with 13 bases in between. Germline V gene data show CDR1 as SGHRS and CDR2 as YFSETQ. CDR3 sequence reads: CASSLVGGAFQETQYF. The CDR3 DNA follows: TGCGCCAGCAGCTTGGTTGGCGGAGCGTTCCAAGAGACCCAGTACTTC.

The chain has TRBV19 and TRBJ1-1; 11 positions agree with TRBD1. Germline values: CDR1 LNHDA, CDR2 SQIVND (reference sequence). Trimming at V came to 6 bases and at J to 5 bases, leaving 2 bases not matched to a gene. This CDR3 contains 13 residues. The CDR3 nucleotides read TGTGCCAGTAGGGGGACAGGGGGTACTGAAGCTTTCTTT. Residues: CASRGTGGTEAFF.

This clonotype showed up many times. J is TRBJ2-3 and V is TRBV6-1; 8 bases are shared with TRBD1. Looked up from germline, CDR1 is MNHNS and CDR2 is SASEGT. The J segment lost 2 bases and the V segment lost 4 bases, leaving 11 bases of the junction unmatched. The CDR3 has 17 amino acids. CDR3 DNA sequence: TGTGCCAGCAGTGCCTATGGACAGGGAGGTTACACAGATACGCAGTATTTT. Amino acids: CASSAYGQGGYTDTQYF.

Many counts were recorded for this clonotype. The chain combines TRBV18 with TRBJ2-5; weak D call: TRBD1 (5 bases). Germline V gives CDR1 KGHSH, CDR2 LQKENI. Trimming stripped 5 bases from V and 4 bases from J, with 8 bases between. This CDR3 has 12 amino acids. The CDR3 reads CASSATAETQYF. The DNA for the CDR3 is TGTGCCAGCTCAGCGACAGCAGAGACCCAGTACTTC. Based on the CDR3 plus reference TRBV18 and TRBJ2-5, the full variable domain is NAGVMQNPRHLVRRRGQEARLRCSPMKGHSHVYWYRQLPEEGLKFMVYLQKENIIDESGMPKERFSAEFPKEGPSILRIQQVVRGDSAAYFCASSATAETQYFGPGTRLLVL.

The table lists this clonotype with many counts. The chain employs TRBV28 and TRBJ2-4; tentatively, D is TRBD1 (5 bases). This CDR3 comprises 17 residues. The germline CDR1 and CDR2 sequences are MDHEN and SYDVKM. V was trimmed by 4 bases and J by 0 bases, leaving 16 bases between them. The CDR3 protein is CASSSPGNKIAKNIQYF. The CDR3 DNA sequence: TGTGCCAGCAGTTCACCAGGGAACAAAATAGCCAAAAACATTCAGTACTTC.

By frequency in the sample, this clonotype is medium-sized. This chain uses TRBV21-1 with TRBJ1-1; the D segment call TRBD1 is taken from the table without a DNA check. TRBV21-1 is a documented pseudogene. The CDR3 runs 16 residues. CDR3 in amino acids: CASSKALYRENTEAFF. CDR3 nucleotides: TGTGCCAGCAGCAAAGCGCTTTACAGGGAGAACACTGAAGCTTTCTTT.

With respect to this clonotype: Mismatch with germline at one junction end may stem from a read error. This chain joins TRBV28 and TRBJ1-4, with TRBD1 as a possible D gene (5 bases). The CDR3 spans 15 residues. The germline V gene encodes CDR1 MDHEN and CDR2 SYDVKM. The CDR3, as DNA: TGTGCCAACCGACCTCAGGGCTTCTTAAATGAAAAACAGTTTTTT. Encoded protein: CANRPQGFLNEKQFF.

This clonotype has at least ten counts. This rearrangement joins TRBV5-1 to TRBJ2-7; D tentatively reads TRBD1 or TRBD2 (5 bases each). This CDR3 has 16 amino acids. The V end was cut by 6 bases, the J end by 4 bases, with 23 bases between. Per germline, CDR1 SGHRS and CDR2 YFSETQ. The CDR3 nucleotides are TGCGCCAGCACCCCGGGACCAGGAGGTCCCCAATACGAGCAGTACTTC. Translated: CASTPGPGGPQYEQYF.

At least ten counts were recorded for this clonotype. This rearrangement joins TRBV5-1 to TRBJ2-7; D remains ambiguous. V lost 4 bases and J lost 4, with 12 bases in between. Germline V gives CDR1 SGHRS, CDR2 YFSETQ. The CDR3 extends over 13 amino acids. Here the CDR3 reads CASSRAVGYEQYF. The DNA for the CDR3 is TGCGCCAGCAGCCGGGCCGTGGGTTACGAGCAGTACTTC.

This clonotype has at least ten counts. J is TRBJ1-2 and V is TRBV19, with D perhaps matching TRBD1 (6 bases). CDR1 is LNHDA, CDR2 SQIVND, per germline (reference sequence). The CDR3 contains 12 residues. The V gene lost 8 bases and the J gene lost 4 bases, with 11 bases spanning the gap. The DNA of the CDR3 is TGTGCCAGTGGGACACCAGGCTATGGCTACACCTTC. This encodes CASGTPGYGYTF.

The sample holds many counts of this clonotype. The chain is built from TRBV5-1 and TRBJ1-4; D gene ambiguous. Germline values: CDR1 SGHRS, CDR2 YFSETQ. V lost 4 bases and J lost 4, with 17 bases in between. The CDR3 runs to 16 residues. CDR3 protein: CASSPTPDVYNEKLFF. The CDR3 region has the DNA TGCGCCAGCAGCCCAACGCCGGACGTCTATAATGAAAAACTGTTTTTT.

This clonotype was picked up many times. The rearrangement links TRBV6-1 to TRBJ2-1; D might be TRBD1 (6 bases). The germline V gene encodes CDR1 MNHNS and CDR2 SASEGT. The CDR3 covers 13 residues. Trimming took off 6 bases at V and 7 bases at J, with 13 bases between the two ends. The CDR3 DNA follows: TGTGCCAGCAGCTGGGACACGAAAAATGAGCAGTTCTTC. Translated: CASSWDTKNEQFF.

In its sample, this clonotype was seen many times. The CDR3 protein is CATSDAGRPEAFF. The CDR3 region has the DNA TGTGCCACCAGTGATGCAGGGCGGCCTGAAGCTTTCTTT. This chain uses TRBV24-1 with TRBJ1-1, with D maybe TRBD1 (5 bases). CDR3 length: 13 amino acids. CDR1 is KGHDR, CDR2 SFDVKD, per germline. Trimming shortened V by 3 bases and J by 6 bases, and 10 bases separated the two germline ends.

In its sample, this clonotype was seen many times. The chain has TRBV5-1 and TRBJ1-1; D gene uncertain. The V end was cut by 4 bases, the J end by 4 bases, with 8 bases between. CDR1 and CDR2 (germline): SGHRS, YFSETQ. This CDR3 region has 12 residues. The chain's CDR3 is CASSKGGTEAFF. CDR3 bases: TGCGCCAGCAGCAAGGGAGGCACTGAAGCTTTCTTT.

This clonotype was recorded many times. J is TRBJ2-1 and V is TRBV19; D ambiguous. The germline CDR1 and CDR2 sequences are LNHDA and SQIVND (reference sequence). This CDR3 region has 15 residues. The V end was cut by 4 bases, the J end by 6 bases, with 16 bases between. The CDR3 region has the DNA TGTGCCAGTAGTAGAAAGGGTGCCTTTATCAATGAGCAGTTCTTC. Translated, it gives CASSRKGAFINEQFF. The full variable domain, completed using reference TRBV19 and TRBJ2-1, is DGGITQSPKYLFRKEGQNVTLSCEQNLNHDAMYWYRQDPGQGLRLIYYSQIVNDFQKGDIAEGYSVSREKKESFPLTVTSAQKNPTAFYLCASSRKGAFINEQFFGPGTRLTVL.

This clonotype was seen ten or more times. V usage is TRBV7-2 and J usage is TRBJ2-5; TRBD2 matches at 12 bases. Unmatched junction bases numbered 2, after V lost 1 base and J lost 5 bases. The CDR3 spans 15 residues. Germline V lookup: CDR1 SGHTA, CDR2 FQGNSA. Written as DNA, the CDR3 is TGTGCCAGCAGCTTAGAAGGGACTAGCGGGGAGACCCAGTACTTC. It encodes CASSLEGTSGETQYF.

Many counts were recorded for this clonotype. The CDR3 protein is CASSLKSSGSTDTQYF. Written as DNA, the CDR3 is TGTGCCAGCAGTCTCAAATCTAGCGGGAGTACAGATACGCAGTATTTT. J is TRBJ2-3 and V is TRBV12-3 or TRBV12-4, with 10 bases matching TRBD2. The CDR3 contains 16 residues. J gave up 3 bases and V 5 bases, and 8 bases lay outside the gene matches.

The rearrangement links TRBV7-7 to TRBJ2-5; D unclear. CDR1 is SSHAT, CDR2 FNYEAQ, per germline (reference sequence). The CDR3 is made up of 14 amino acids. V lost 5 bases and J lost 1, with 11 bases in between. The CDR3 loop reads CASSPWGSQETQYF. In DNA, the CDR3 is TGTGCCAGCAGCCCATGGGGTAGCCAAGAGACCCAGTACTTC.

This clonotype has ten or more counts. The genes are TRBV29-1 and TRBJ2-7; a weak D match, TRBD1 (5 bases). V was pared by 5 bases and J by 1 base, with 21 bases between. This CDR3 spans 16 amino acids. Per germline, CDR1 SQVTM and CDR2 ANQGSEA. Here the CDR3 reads CSVQLGRDFDSYEQYF. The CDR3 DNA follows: TGCAGCGTTCAGTTGGGCAGGGATTTTGATTCCTACGAGCAGTACTTC.

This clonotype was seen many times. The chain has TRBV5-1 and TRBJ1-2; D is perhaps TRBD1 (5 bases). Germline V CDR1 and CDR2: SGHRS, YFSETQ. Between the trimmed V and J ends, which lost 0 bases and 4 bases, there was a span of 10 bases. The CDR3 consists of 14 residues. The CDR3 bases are TGCGCCAGCAGCTTGGGTCGGCAGGGCTATGGCTACACCTTC. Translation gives CASSLGRQGYGYTF.